These 8 T cell receptor beta chains were sequenced from one sample in a study of control samples from healthy donors and cancer patients. The table came from immunoSEQ multiplex PCR; TCRdb's copy has only in-frame clones and leaves some out. The sample lists fewer than 40,000 clones, roughly 92% occurring once. The sequenced material came from PBMCs. These receptors all come from a man aged 35 to 55 with colorectal cancer.

The rearrangement joins TRBV7-2 to TRBJ1-2; D is unresolved. The length of the CDR3 is 14 residues. Germline values: CDR1 SGHTA, CDR2 FQGNSA. V was clipped by 0 bases and J by 2 bases, with 7 bases between them. CDR3 DNA sequence: TGTGCCAGCAGCTTAGCGGCGGTAAACTATGGCTACACCTTC. Translated, it gives CASSLAAVNYGYTF.

This rearrangement joins TRBV27 to TRBJ1-6; D gene unclear. Trimming pared 10 bases from V and 6 bases from J, leaving 16 bases between. The CDR3 runs 14 residues. Germline CDR1 MNHEY, CDR2 SMNVEV (reference sequence). In nucleotides, the CDR3 is TGTGCCACGGGCCAAACCCTAGGTAATTCACCCCTCCACTTT. This codes for CATGQTLGNSPLHF.

The chain is built from TRBV5-1 and TRBJ1-3; 7 bases are a match to TRBD1. Germline CDR1 reads SGHRS; CDR2 reads YFSETQ. Trimming at V came to 0 bases and at J to 2 bases, leaving 2 bases not matched to a gene. This CDR3 has 15 residues. CDR3 protein: CASSLEGAPGNTIYF. DNA for the CDR3: TGCGCCAGCAGCTTGGAGGGGGCGCCTGGAAACACCATATATTTT.

The chain couples TRBV6-1 to TRBJ1-1; D call uncertain. Trimming took 2 bases from V and 1 from J, leaving 8 bases between them. Germline CDR1 is MNHNS and CDR2 is SASEGT. This CDR3 is built from 14 residues. CDR3 residues: CASSEIIPNTEAFF. The CDR3 region has the DNA TGTGCCAGCAGTGAAATCATCCCGAACACTGAAGCTTTCTTT.

This clone has a single count. V and J are TRBV30 and TRBJ2-7; D is ambiguous. CDR3 size: 11 residues. Trimming took 0 bases from V and 0 from J, leaving 0 bases between them. Germline CDR1 and CDR2: GTSNPN and SVGIG (reference sequence). In nucleotides, the CDR3 is TGTGCCTGGAGTGTCTCCTACGAGCAGTACTTC. Protein sequence: CAWSVSYEQYF.

J is TRBJ2-1 and V is TRBV24-1, with 9 positions matching TRBD1. CDR3 length: 15 residues. Trimming at V came to 2 bases and at J to 6 bases, leaving 4 bases not matched to a gene. The V gene's germline CDR1 is KGHDR and CDR2 SFDVKD. CDR3 nucleotides: TGTGCCACCAGTGATTCGGGACAGGGTGGCAATGAGCAGTTCTTC. This codes for CATSDSGQGGNEQFF.

The chain links TRBV7-2 to TRBJ1-5, with D unresolved. This CDR3 spans 12 amino acids. The germline V gene encodes CDR1 SGHTA and CDR2 FQGNSA. With 8 bases removed from V and 7 bases from J, the gap between germline ends came to 12 bases. Here the CDR3 DNA reads TGTGCCAGCTCCCCTCTGCGACAGCCCCAGCATTTT. Its protein product is CASSPLRQPQHF.

CDR3 nucleotides: TGCGTGGGGGCCTCCCACGATACGCAGTATTTT. This gives the protein CVGASHDTQYF. J is TRBJ2-3 and V is TRBV20-1, with a possible D match to TRBD1 (6 bases). The germline V gene encodes CDR1 DFQATT and CDR2 SNEGSKA (reference sequence). This CDR3 region has 11 residues.